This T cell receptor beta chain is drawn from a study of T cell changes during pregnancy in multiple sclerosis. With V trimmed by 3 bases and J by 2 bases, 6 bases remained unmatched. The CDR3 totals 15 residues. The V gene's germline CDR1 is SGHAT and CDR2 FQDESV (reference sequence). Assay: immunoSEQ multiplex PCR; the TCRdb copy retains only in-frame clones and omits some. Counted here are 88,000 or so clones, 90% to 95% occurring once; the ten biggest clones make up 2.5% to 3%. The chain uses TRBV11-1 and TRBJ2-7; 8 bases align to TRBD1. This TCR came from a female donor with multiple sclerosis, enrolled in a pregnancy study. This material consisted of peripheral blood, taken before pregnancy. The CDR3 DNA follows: TGTGCCAGCAGCTTGGGGTCGACAGGGGCCTACGAGCAGTACTTC. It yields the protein CASSLGSTGAYEQYF.